This T cell receptor (beta chain) was sequenced in a study of CD8+CD57+ T cells in acquired aplastic anemia. Study-level information: When averaged, DNA from sorted CD4+ and CD8+ cells came to 2.5 to 4 ug.

Genomic DNA was employed as the template in profiling TCR beta VDJ and CDR3. TCRdb itself ran the reads through MiXCR, one entry per CDR3 protein. The sample has roughly 280,000 distinct CDR3 sequences, roughly 53% seen once. This clonotype was observed a handful of times. The antigen is not known. The study, taken as a whole, reports: Shared by patients and controls, 25 to 30 CD8+ CDR3s were abundant in patients. Controls did not differ significantly from patients in CD8+ Simpson's diversity.

The CDR3 extends over 12 amino acids. Germline loops: CDR1 SNHLY, CDR2 FYNNEI. V was trimmed by 6 bases and J by 2 bases, leaving 8 bases between them. All sequencing subjects had displayed CD8+CD57+ cell expansion on flow cytometry. Patients had received no therapy at the time of blood sampling. The V and J genes are TRBV2 and TRBJ2-7; TRBD2 might be the D (5 bases). The sequence was obtained from a human donor with aplastic anemia. The sample taken for sequencing was sorted CD4+, CD8+, or CD8+CD57+ T cells (not recorded which) from PBMCs. DNA for the CDR3: TGTGCCAGCAGCCTTAGCGCCTACGAGCAGTACTTC. Its translation: CASSLSAYEQYF. Based on the CDR3 plus reference TRBV2 and TRBJ2-7, the full variable domain is EPEVTQTPSHQVTQMGQEVILRCVPISNHLYFYWYRQILGQKVEFLVSFYNNEISEKSEIFDDQFSVERPDGSNFTLKIRSTKLEDSAMYFCASSLSAYEQYFGPGTRLTVT.